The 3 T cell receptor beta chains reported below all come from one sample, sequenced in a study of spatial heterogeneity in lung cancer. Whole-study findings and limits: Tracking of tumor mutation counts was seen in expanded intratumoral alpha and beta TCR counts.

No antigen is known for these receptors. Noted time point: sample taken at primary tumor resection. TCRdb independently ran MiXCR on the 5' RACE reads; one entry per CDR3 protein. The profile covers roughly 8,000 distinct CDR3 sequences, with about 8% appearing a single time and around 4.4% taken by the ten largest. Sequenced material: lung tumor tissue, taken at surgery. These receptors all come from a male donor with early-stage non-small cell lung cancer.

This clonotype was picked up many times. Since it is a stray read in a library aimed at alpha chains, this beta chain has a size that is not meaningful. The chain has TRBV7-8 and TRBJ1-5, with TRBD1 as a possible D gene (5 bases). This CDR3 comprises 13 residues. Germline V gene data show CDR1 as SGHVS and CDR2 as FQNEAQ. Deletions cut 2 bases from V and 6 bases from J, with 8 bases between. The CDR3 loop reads CASSLWGFQPQHF. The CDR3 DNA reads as TGTGCCAGCAGCTTATGGGGGTTTCAGCCCCAGCATTTT.

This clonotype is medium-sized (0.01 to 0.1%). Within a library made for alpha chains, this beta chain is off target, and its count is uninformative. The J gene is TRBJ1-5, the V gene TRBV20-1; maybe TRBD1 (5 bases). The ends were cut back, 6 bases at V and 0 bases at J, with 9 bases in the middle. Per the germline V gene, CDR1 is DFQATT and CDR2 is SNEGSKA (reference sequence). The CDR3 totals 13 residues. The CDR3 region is CSASGDSNQPQHF. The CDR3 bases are TGCAGTGCGTCGGGGGATAGCAATCAGCCCCAGCATTTT.

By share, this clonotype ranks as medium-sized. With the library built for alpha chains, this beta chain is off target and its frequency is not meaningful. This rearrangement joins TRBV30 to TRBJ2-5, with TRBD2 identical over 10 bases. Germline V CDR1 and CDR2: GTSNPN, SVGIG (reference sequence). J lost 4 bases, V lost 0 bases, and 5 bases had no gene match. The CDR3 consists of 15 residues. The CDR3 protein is CAWSVGLADGETQYF. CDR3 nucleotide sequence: TGTGCCTGGAGTGTAGGACTAGCGGATGGAGAGACCCAGTACTTC. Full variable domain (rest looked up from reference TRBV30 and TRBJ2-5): SQTIHQWPATLVQPVGSPLSLECTVEGTSNPNLYWYRQAAGRGLQLLFYSVGIGQISSEVPQNLSASRPQDRQFILSSKKLLLSDSGFYLCAWSVGLADGETQYFGPGTRLLVL.